This T cell receptor beta chain was captured by sequencing in a study of early T cells in non-severe SARS-CoV-2 infection. Study results and caveats: VDJdb-based matching was biased toward anti-spike CD8 responses and missed private and CD4 specificities.

In regard to this clonotype: The antigen remains undetermined.

The library protocol tagged individual cDNA molecules with unique molecular identifiers. TCRdb passed the 5' RACE reads through MiXCR, listing each CDR3 protein once. The data show about 110,000 distinct CDR3 sequences, 9.5% to 13% seen once. Germline trimming cut 3 bases from V and 3 bases from J; bases unmatched to any gene: 15. The CDR3 runs 19 residues. Germline assignment: CDR1 ENHRY and CDR2 SYGVKD. The chain carries TRBV10-3 and TRBJ2-1; 9 bases agree with TRBD2. The sequencing sample was made of whole blood. This receptor was identified in an adult who was a healthcare worker with PCR-confirmed SARS-CoV-2 infection or an uninfected control (not recorded which). The CDR3 is CAISESGTSKRLDYNEQFF. The CDR3 region has the DNA TGTGCCATCAGTGAATCCGGGACTAGCAAAAGGTTGGACTACAATGAGCAGTTCTTC.